What follows are 17 T cell receptor beta chains derived from one specimen sequenced in a study of Graves' ophthalmopathy and Graves' hyperthyroidism. TCR beta CDR3 regions were amplified from RNA transcripts. First-round RT-PCR used HTBI primers; second-round multiplex PCR followed. TCRdb reanalysed the multiplex PCR reads using MiXCR and keeps one entry per CDR3 protein. The sample yields over a million distinct CDR3 sequences, about 38% seen once. Input material: peripheral blood or thyroid tissue (not recorded which). The receptors were sampled from an adult man with Graves' hyperthyroidism.

The rearrangement links TRBV7-9 to TRBJ2-5, with D possibly being TRBD1 (6 bases). The germline V gene encodes CDR1 SEHNR and CDR2 FQNEAQ (reference sequence). CDR3 length: 15 residues. Trimming took 6 bases from V and 5 from J, leaving 19 bases between them. CDR3 sequence reads: CASSFDTGKHETQYF. DNA for the CDR3: TGTGCCAGCAGTTTTGATACAGGGAAACATGAGACCCAGTACTTC. The variable domain in full, completed from reference TRBV7-9 and TRBJ2-5, reads DTGVSQNPRHKITKRGQNVTFRCDPISEHNRLYWYRQTLGQGPEFLTYFQNEAQLEKSRLLSDRFSAERPKGSFSTLEIQRTEQGDSAMYLCASSFDTGKHETQYFGPGTRLLVL.

Remarks on this clonotype: The junction departs from the called germline gene at one end, perhaps through a read error. The J gene is TRBJ2-2, the V gene TRBV24-1, with 9 bases fitting TRBD2. Germline V gives CDR1 KGHDR, CDR2 SFDVKD. The CDR3 has 13 residues. CDR3 in amino acids: CATSDSISGGLFF. DNA for the CDR3: TGTGCCACCAGTGATTCGATTAGCGGGGGGCTGTTTTTT.

This clonotype came up a few times. The chain joins TRBV12-3 or TRBV12-4 to TRBJ2-2; D is unresolved. This CDR3 is built from 14 residues. Deletions cut 4 bases from V and 5 bases from J, with 11 bases between. The chain's CDR3 is CASSYARVTGELFF. In DNA, the CDR3 is TGTGCCAGCAGTTACGCCCGGGTTACCGGGGAGCTGTTTTTT.

This clonotype came up many times. CDR3 bases: TGTGCCATCAGTGAGTCAAGAGGTGAAAGCTCTGGAAACACCATATATTTT. Translating it yields CAISESRGESSGNTIYF. The rearrangement links TRBV10-3 to TRBJ1-3; D unresolved. V was cut by 0 bases and J by 0 bases, with 12 bases left in between. Germline CDR1 and CDR2: ENHRY and SYGVKD. This CDR3 has 17 amino acids.

In this sample, this clonotype turned up many times. V and J are TRBV6-5 and TRBJ2-7; the D is unclear. The V gene lost 6 bases and the J gene lost 1 base, with 13 bases spanning the gap. The CDR3 runs to 14 residues. Looked up from germline, CDR1 is MNHEY and CDR2 is SVGAGI. The CDR3 sequence: CASSRITRSYEQYF. The CDR3 region has the DNA TGTGCCAGCAGCAGGATCACGCGGTCCTACGAGCAGTACTTC.

The V call is TRBV15, the J call TRBJ1-1; D call uncertain. The CDR3 is made up of 15 amino acids. Germline V gives CDR1 LNHNV, CDR2 YYDKDF (reference sequence). V was trimmed by 10 bases and J by 4 bases, leaving 22 bases between them. CDR3 sequence reads: CAIPAVSRIGTEAFF. CDR3 DNA sequence: TGTGCCATCCCGGCAGTGTCACGTATAGGCACTGAAGCTTTCTTT. Full variable domain (missing parts from reference TRBV15 and TRBJ1-1): DAMVIQNPRYQVTQFGKPVTLSCSQTLNHNVMYWYQQKSSQAPKLLFHYYDKDFNNEADTPDNFQSRRPNTSFCFLDIRSPGLGDTAMYLCAIPAVSRIGTEAFFGQGTRLTVV.

This chain uses TRBV19 with TRBJ2-6; D is undetermined. With 8 bases removed from V and 4 bases from J, the gap between germline ends came to 6 bases. Germline-derived CDR1 and CDR2 are LNHDA and SQIVND (reference sequence). The CDR3 has 12 residues. CDR3 nucleotides: TGTGCCAGTGCCACCGGGGCCAACGTCCTGACTTTC. It translates to CASATGANVLTF.

This chain connects TRBV5-6 to TRBJ1-1, with 7 bases that match TRBD1. Germline-derived CDR1 and CDR2 are SGHDT and YYEEEE. The V gene end was trimmed by 3 bases and the J gene end by 0 bases; junction bases not matched to a gene: 11. The CDR3 is made up of 17 amino acids. The CDR3 is CASSSPGQTKLNTEAFF. DNA for the CDR3: TGTGCCAGCAGCTCGCCGGGACAGACGAAATTGAACACTGAAGCTTTCTTT.

The table lists this clonotype with a few counts. The rearrangement joins TRBV6-5 to TRBJ2-5; D may match TRBD1 or TRBD2 (5 bases each). V lost 4 bases, J lost 1 base, and 19 bases lay in between. This CDR3 has 17 residues. CDR1 and CDR2 from the germline V gene are MNHEY and SVGAGI. CDR3 in amino acids: CASSLSLGAGVQETQYF. The CDR3 nucleotides are TGTGCCAGCAGTTTGTCCCTCGGGGCAGGTGTCCAAGAGACCCAGTACTTC.

This clonotype was seen at least ten times. The V call is TRBV15, the J call TRBJ1-5; tentatively, D is TRBD1 (5 bases). The germline gives CDR1 LNHNV, CDR2 YYDKDF (reference sequence). There are 15 residues in the CDR3. V lost 0 bases to trimming and J lost 7 bases, with 13 bases between them. The CDR3 here is CATSRDRGGGQPQHF. CDR3 sequence (DNA): TGTGCCACCAGCAGAGATCGGGGCGGCGGCCAGCCCCAGCATTTT.

The chain uses TRBV6-6 and TRBJ1-3; D may be TRBD1 (5 bases). CDR1 and CDR2 from the germline V gene are MNHNY and SVGAGI (reference sequence). The V end lost 4 bases, the J end lost 2 bases, and 15 bases lay between the germline ends. The CDR3 has 16 amino acids. In nucleotides, the CDR3 is TGTGCCAGCAGTTTCGGGGCCCAACGGCCTGGAAACACCATATATTTT. It is translated as CASSFGAQRPGNTIYF.

The gene calls are TRBV25-1 and TRBJ1-4; D uncertain. Germline values: CDR1 MGHDK, CDR2 SYGVNS. Trimming pared 3 bases from V and 4 bases from J, leaving 9 bases between. This CDR3 spans 14 amino acids. For the CDR3, the DNA is TGTGCCAGCAGTGAGGCGCACCATAATGAAAAACTGTTTTTT. Amino acids: CASSEAHHNEKLFF.

This clonotype was seen many times. This chain joins TRBV7-9 and TRBJ2-5, with D possibly matching TRBD2 (5 bases). CDR1 SEHNR and CDR2 FQNEAQ come from the germline V gene (reference sequence). The V end was cut by 4 bases, the J end by 1 base, with 13 bases between. CDR3 length: 15 amino acids. The CDR3 sequence: CASSSLPRAQETQYF. For the CDR3, the DNA is TGTGCCAGCAGCTCCCTACCGAGGGCCCAAGAGACCCAGTACTTC.

The CDR3 region has the DNA TGTGCCAGCAGCCATAGTGCGGGGCAAGAGACCCAGTACTTC. It translates to CASSHSAGQETQYF. The gene calls are TRBV3-1 and TRBJ2-5, with a tentative D call TRBD2 (6 bases). CDR3 length: 14 residues. The V end was cut by 3 bases, the J end by 2 bases, with 10 bases between. Germline values: CDR1 LGHDT, CDR2 YNNKEL (reference sequence).

There are a few counts of this clonotype. The chain links TRBV6-5 to TRBJ1-2; no firm D call. Germline lookup yields CDR1 MNHEY and CDR2 SVGAGI. This CDR3 is built from 13 residues. The V gene lost 6 bases and the J gene lost 12 bases, with 20 bases spanning the gap. The CDR3 sequence: CASRPTNFIGHTF. Here the CDR3 DNA reads TGTGCCAGCAGACCTACTAACTTTATAGGGCACACCTTC.

The chain links TRBV25-1 to TRBJ2-7; 12 nucleotides align to TRBD2. Trimming took 5 bases from V and 3 from J; bases not matched to a gene: 8. The CDR3 has 16 residues. CDR1 and CDR2 (germline): MGHDK, SYGVNS. CDR3 bases: TGTGCCAGCAGTTTATTGGCTAGCGGGAGGGACTACGAGCAGTACTTC. Translated, it gives CASSLLASGRDYEQYF.

Turning to this clonotype: A read error may explain this, as a much larger clone is one base away. This chain connects TRBV10-3 to TRBJ2-7, with D maybe TRBD2 (6 bases). The CDR3 sequence is 14 residues long. Trimming cost V 8 bases and J 8 bases, with 22 bases left between them. The germline V gene encodes CDR1 ENHRY and CDR2 SYGVKD. The CDR3 region is CAIGFNAGGYKQYF. CDR3 bases: TGTGCCATCGGTTTTAACGCCGGGGGATACAAGCAGTACTTC.